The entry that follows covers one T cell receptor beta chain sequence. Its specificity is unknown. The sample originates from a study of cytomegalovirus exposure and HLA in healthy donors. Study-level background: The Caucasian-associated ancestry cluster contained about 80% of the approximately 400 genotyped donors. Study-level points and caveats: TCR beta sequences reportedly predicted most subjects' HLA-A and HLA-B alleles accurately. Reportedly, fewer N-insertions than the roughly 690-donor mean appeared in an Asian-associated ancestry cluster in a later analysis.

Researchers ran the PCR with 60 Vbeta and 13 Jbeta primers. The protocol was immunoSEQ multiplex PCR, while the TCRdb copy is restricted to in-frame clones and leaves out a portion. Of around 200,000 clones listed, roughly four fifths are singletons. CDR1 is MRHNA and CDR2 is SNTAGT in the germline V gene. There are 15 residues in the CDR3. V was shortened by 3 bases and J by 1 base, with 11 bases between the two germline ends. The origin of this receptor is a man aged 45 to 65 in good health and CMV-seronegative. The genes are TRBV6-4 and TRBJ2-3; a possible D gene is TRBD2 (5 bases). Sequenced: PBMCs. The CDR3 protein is CASSDRPGGTDTQYF. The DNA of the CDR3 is TGTGCCAGCAGTGATCGACCCGGGGGCACAGATACGCAGTATTTT.